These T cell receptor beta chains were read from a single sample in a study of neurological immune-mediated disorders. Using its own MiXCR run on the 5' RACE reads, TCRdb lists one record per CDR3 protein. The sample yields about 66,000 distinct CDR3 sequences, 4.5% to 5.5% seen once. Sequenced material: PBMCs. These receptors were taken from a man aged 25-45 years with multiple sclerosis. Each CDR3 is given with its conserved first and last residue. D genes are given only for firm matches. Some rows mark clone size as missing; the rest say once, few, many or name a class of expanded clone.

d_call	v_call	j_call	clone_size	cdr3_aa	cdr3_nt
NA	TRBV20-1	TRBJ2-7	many	CSARVSYEQYF	TGCAGTGCTAGGGTATCCTACGAGCAGTACTTC
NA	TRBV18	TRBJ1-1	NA	CASSLLGPTEAFF	TGTGCCAGCTCACTTCTAGGACCAACTGAAGCTTTCTTT
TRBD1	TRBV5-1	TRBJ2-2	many	CASSRTGETGELFF	TGCGCCAGCAGCCGGACAGGGGAAACCGGGGAGCTGTTTTTT
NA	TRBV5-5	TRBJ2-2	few	CASTNRSNTGELFF	TGTGCCAGCACCAACCGATCGAACACCGGGGAGCTGTTTTTT
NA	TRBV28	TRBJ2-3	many	CASSLGQIRTDTQYF	TGTGCCAGCAGTCTCGGACAGATCCGCACAGATACGCAGTATTTT
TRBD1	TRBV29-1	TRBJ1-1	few	CSVAQGANTEAFF	TGCAGCGTTGCCCAGGGGGCGAACACTGAAGCTTTCTTT
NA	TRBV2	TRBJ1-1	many	CASSRTPEQNTEAFF	TGTGCCAGCAGTCGTACGCCCGAGCAGAACACTGAAGCTTTCTTT
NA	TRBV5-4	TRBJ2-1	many	CASSFSRDYNEQFF	TGTGCCAGCAGCTTCTCCCGGGATTACAATGAGCAGTTCTTC
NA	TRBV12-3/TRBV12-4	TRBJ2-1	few	CASSRGAGNEQFF	TGTGCCAGCAGCCGGGGGGCGGGAAATGAGCAGTTCTTC
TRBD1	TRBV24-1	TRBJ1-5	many	CATSDGRQGVNQPQHF	TGTGCCACCAGTGATGGGAGACAGGGGGTAAATCAGCCCCAGCATTTT
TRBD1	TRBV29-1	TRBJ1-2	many	CSVELGQVYGYTF	TGCAGCGTTGAATTGGGACAGGTCTATGGCTACACCTTC
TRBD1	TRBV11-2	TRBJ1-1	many	CASSLTTGGQTEAFF	TGTGCCAGCAGCCTTACCACAGGGGGCCAGACTGAAGCTTTCTTT
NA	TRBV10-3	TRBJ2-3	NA	CAISEPTRQTFTDTQYF	TGTGCCATCAGTGAGCCGACCCGGCAAACCTTCACAGATACGCAGTATTTT
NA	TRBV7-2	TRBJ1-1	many	CASSLIYVSGNTEAFF	TGTGCCAGCAGCCTTATTTATGTTTCGGGGAACACTGAAGCTTTCTTT
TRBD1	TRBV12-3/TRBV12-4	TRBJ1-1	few	CASRERDSEAFF	TGTGCCAGCAGGGAACGGGACAGTGAAGCTTTCTTT
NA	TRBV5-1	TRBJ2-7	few	CASSPDSQGGEQYF	TGCGCCAGCAGCCCGGACTCACAGGGTGGCGAGCAGTACTTC
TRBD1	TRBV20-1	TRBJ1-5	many	CSARPGTGGNQPQHF	TGCAGTGCTAGACCCGGGACAGGAGGCAATCAGCCCCAGCATTTT
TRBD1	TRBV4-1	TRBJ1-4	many	CASSQYDRVTNEKLFF	TGCGCCAGCAGCCAGTACGACAGGGTAACAAATGAAAAACTGTTTTTT
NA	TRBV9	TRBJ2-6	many	CASSVGWGAGANVLTF	TGTGCCAGCAGCGTGGGTTGGGGAGCTGGGGCCAACGTCCTGACTTTC
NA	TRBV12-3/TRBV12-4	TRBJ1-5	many	CASSGRWTENQPQHF	TGTGCCAGCAGTGGGAGATGGACAGAGAATCAGCCCCAGCATTTT
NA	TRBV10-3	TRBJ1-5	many	CAISERHDQPQHF	TGTGCCATCAGTGAAAGACACGATCAGCCCCAGCATTTT
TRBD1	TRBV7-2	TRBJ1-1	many	CASRPGTAREAFF	TGTGCCAGCAGACCCGGGACAGCCCGTGAAGCTTTCTTT
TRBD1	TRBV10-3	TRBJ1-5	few	CAISVTGTGNSNQPQNF	TGTGCCATCAGTGTAACGGGGACAGGTAATAGCAATCAGCCCCAGAATTTT
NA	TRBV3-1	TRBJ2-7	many	CASSQSHYEQYF	TGTGCCAGCAGCCAATCCCACTACGAGCAGTACTTC
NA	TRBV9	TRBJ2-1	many	CASSTKLSSYNEQFF	TGTGCCAGCAGCACTAAGCTTAGCTCCTACAATGAGCAGTTCTTC
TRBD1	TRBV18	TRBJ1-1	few	CASSPPRGTGGTEAFF	TGTGCCAGCTCACCACCTAGGGGGACAGGGGGCACTGAAGCTTTCTTT
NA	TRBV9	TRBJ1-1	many	CASSSRPGTEAFF	TGTGCCAGCAGCTCCCGACCGGGCACTGAAGCTTTCTTT
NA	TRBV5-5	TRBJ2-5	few	CASSLEGGLQETQYF	TGTGCCAGCAGCTTGGAGGGGGGGCTCCAAGAGACCCAGTACTTC
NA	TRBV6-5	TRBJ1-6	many	CASGGGVSWDSPLHF	TGTGCCAGCGGCGGGGGCGTCTCGTGGGATTCACCCCTCCACTTT
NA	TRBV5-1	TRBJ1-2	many	CASSPLRSGDGGGYTF	TGCGCCAGCAGCCCCCTTCGGTCAGGGGATGGTGGTGGCTACACCTTC
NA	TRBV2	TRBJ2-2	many	CASSEWRGRGGELFF	TGTGCCAGCAGTGAATGGAGGGGGCGCGGCGGGGAGCTGTTTTTT
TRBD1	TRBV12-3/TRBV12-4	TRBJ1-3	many	CASSLDRGGNTIYF	TGTGCCAGCAGTTTGGACAGGGGAGGAAACACCATATATTTT
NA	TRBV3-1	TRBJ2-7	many	CASSQAWSYEQYF	TGTGCCAGCAGCCAAGCATGGAGTTACGAGCAGTACTTC
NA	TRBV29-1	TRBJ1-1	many	CSVLSQVPDEAFF	TGCAGCGTACTTTCCCAGGTTCCAGATGAAGCTTTCTTT
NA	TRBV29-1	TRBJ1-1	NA	CSVGGPSGTEAFF	TGCAGCGTTGGCGGCCCCTCAGGCACTGAAGCTTTCTTT
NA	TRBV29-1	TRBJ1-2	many	CSVADGTNYGYTF	TGCAGCGTTGCAGACGGAACAAACTATGGCTACACCTTC
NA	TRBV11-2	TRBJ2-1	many	CASSLAGLVEQFF	TGTGCCAGCAGCTTAGCGGGTCTGGTTGAGCAGTTCTTC
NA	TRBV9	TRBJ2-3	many	CASSARTTRGADTQYF	TGTGCCAGCAGCGCACGAACGACCAGGGGAGCAGATACGCAGTATTTT
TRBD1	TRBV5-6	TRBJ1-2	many	CASSLLGQGYGYTF	TGTGCCAGCAGCCTCCTTGGACAGGGATATGGCTACACCTTC
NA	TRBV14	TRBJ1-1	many	CASSQLIVGVNTEAFF	TGTGCCAGCAGCCAATTAATCGTCGGGGTAAACACTGAAGCTTTCTTT
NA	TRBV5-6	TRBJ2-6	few	CASSLSGERSGANVLTF	TGTGCCAGCAGCTTGTCAGGGGAACGCTCTGGGGCCAACGTCCTGACTTTC
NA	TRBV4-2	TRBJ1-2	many	CASSGAEGVANYGYTF	TGTGCCAGCAGCGGGGCGGAGGGAGTGGCTAACTATGGCTACACCTTC
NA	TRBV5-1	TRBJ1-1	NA	CASSLSPLRGWNTEAFF	TGCGCCAGCAGCTTAAGCCCCCTTCGTGGCTGGAACACTGAAGCTTTCTTT
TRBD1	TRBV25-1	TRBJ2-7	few	CASNLGQTSTQEQYF	TGTGCCAGCAACCTGGGACAGACTTCGACTCAGGAGCAGTACTTC
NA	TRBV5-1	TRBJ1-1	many	CASSTGTVNTEAFF	TGCGCCAGCAGCACCGGGACGGTAAACACTGAAGCTTTCTTT
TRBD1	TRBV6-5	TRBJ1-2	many	CASRRGQAKRNYGYTF	TGTGCCAGCAGGAGGGGACAGGCTAAACGTAACTATGGCTACACCTTC
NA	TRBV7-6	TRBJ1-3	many	CASSRGPVSGNTIYF	TGTGCCAGCAGCAGGGGACCGGTCTCTGGAAACACCATATATTTT
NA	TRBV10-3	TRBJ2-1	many	CAISTDREGDNEQFF	TGTGCCATCAGTACGGACAGGGAGGGGGACAATGAGCAGTTCTTC